This T cell receptor beta chain was captured in a study of OX40 agonist ivuxolimab in advanced cancers. About the study: Given to patients was ivuxolimab, an agonistic anti-OX40 (CD134) antibody. Three patients, one with hepatocellular carcinoma and two with cutaneous melanoma, responded partially. Study-wide findings and caveats: Researchers report that CD8+ T cells had, on average, more expanded clones than CD4+. Both CD4+ and CD8+ T cell populations in blood had undergone clonal expansion by week 6 at 0.1 to 3.0 mg/kg.

CDR1 SGDLS and CDR2 YYNGEE come from the germline V gene. This CDR3 comprises 15 residues. V shed 3 bases and J 5 bases; nucleotides not matched to a gene: 5. Clones were sequenced by immunoSEQ multiplex PCR, and TCRdb holds only the in-frame ones, with some missing. Here the sample spans around 50,000 clones, around 89% being singletons. This clone was found once. Its target is unknown. The sample in question was CD4+ or CD8+ T cells sorted from blood, obtained in a trial of the OX40 agonist ivuxolimab. This receptor was taken from an adult with an advanced solid tumor such as melanoma, head and neck, liver or kidney cancer. The chain recombines TRBV9 with TRBJ2-3; 11 nucleotides agree with TRBD2. CDR3 residues: CASSAGLAALDTQYF. The DNA for the CDR3 is TGTGCCAGCAGCGCGGGACTAGCGGCCTTAGATACGCAGTATTTT.